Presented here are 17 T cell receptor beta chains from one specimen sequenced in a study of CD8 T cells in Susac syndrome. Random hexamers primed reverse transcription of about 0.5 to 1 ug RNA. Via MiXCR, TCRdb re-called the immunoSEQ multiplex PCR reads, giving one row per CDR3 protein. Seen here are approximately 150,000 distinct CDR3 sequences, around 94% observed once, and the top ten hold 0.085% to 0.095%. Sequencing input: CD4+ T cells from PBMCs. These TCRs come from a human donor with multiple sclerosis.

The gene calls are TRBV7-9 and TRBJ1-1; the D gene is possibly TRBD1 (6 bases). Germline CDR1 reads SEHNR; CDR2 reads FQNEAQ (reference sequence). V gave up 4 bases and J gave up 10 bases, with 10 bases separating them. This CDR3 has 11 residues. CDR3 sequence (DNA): TGTGCCAGCAGCTCGACAGGAATAGCTTTCTTT. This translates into CASSSTGIAFF.

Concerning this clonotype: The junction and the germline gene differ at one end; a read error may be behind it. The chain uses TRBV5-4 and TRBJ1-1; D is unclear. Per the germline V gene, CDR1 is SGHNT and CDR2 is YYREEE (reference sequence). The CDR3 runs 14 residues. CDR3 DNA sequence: TGTGCCAGCACCTTGGGCCGGGGGAACACTGAAGCTTTCTTT. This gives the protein CASTLGRGNTEAFF. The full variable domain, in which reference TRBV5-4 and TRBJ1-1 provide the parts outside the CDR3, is ETGVTQSPTHLIKTRGQQVTLRCSSQSGHNTVSWYQQALGQGPQFIFQYYREEENGRGNFPPRFSGLQFPNYSSELNVNALELDDSALYLCASTLGRGNTEAFFGQGTRLTVV.

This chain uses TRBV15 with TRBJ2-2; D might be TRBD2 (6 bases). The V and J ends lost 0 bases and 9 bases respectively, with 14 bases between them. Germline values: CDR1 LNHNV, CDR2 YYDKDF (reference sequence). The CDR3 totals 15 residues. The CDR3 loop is CATSRDGGAKRELFF. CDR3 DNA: TGTGCCACCAGCAGAGATGGAGGGGCTAAAAGGGAGCTGTTTTTT.

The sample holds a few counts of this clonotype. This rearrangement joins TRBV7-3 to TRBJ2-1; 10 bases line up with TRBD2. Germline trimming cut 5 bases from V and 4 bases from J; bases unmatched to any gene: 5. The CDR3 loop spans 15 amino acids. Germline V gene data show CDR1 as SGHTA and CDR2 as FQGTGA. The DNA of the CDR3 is TGTGCCAGCAGCCCCTCTAGCGGGAGTTACAATGAGCAGTTCTTC. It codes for CASSPSSGSYNEQFF. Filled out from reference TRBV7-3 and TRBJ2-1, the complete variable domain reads GAGVSQTPSNKVTEKGKYVELRCDPISGHTALYWYRQSLGQGPEFLIYFQGTGAADDSGLPNDRFFAVRPEGSVSTLKIQRTERGDSAVYLCASSPSSGSYNEQFFGPGTRLTVL.

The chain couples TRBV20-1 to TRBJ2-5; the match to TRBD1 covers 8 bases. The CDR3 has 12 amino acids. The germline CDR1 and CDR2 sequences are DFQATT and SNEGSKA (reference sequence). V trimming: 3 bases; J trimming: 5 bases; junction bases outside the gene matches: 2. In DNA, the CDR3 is TGCAGTGCTAGGACAGGGGCGGAGACCCAGTACTTC. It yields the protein CSARTGAETQYF.

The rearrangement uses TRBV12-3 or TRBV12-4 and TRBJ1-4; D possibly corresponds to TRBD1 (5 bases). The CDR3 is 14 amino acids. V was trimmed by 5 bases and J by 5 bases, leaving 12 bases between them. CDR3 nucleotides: TGTGCCAGCAGTCCTGGACAAGACAATGAAAAACTGTTTTTT. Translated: CASSPGQDNEKLFF.

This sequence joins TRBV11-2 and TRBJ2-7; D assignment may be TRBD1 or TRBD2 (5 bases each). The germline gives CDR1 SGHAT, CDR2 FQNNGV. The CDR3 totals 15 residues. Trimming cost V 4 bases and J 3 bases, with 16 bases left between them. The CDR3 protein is CASSSLGTGSYEQYF. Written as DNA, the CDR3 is TGTGCCAGCAGCTCCCTCGGGACGGGGAGCTACGAGCAGTACTTC.

For the CDR3, the DNA is TGTGCCAGCAGCCTAGCGGGAGGGCTAGGGGAGACCCAGTACTTC. Translating gives CASSLAGGLGETQYF. The rearrangement joins TRBV4-2 to TRBJ2-5, with TRBD2 identical over 11 bases. J lost 5 bases, V lost 4 bases, and 6 bases had no gene match. This CDR3 contains 15 residues. Germline-derived CDR1 and CDR2 are LGHNA and YNFKEQ.

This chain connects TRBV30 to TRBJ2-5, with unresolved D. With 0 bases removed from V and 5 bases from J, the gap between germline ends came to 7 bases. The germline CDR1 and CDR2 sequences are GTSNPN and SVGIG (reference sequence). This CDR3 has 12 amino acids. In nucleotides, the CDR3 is TGTGCCTGGAGTGTACGGTGGGAGACCCAGTACTTC. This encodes CAWSVRWETQYF.

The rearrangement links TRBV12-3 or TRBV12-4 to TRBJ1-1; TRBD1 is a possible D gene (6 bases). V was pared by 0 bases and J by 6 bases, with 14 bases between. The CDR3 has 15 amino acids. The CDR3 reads CASSLALGGKAEAFF. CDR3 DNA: TGTGCCAGCAGTTTAGCGCTAGGGGGGAAGGCTGAAGCTTTCTTT.

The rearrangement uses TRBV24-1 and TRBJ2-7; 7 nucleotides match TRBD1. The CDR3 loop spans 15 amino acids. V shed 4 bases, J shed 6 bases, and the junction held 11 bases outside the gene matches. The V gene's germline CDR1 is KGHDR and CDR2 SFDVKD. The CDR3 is CATSDPREGASEQYF. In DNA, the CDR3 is TGTGCCACCAGTGACCCCCGTGAGGGGGCAAGCGAGCAGTACTTC.

CDR3 sequence: CASSLLLRASSYNEQFF. DNA of the CDR3: TGTGCCAGCAGCTTACTTCTCAGGGCATCCTCCTACAATGAGCAGTTCTTC. This chain uses TRBV6-5 with TRBJ2-1, with D perhaps TRBD1 (5 bases). CDR1 is MNHEY and CDR2 is SVGAGI in the germline V gene. The CDR3 sequence is 17 residues long. Between the trimmed V and J ends, which lost 6 bases and 0 bases, there was a span of 18 bases.

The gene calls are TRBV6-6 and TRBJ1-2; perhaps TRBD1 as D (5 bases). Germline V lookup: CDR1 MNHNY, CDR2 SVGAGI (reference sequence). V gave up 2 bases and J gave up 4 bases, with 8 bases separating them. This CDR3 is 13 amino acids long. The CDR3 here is CASSYGDSYGYTF. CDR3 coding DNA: TGTGCCAGCAGTTACGGCGACAGCTATGGCTACACCTTC.

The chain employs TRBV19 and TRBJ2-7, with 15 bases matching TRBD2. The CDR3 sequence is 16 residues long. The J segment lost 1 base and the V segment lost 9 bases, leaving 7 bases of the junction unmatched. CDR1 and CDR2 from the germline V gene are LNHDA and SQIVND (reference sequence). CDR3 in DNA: TGTGCCAGCCGGACTAGCGGGAGGGGAGATTCCTACGAGCAGTACTTC. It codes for CASRTSGRGDSYEQYF.

CDR3 in amino acids: CASGPSSWTGEKLFF. Here the CDR3 DNA reads TGTGCCAGCGGACCCTCGTCCTGGACGGGTGAAAAACTGTTTTTT. The rearrangement uses TRBV7-2 and TRBJ1-4; no clear D. Deletions cut 8 bases from V and 7 bases from J, with 20 bases between. The CDR3 loop spans 15 amino acids. The germline V gene encodes CDR1 SGHTA and CDR2 FQGNSA.

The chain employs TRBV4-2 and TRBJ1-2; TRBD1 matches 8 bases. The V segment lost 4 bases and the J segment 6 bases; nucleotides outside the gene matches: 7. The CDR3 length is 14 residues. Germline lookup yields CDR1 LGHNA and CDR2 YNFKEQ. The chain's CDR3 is CASSPGTGGNGYTF. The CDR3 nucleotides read TGTGCCAGCAGCCCGGGAACAGGGGGAAATGGCTACACCTTC.

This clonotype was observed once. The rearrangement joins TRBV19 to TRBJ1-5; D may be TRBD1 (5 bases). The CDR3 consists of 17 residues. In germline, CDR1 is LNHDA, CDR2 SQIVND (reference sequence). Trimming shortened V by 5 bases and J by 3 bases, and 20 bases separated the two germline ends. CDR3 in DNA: TGTGCCAGTAGTCCGACGAGCCCCAGGGTGTACAATCAGCCCCAGCATTTT. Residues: CASSPTSPRVYNQPQHF. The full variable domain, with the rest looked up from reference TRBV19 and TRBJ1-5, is DGGITQSPKYLFRKEGQNVTLSCEQNLNHDAMYWYRQDPGQGLRLIYYSQIVNDFQKGDIAEGYSVSREKKESFPLTVTSAQKNPTAFYLCASSPTSPRVYNQPQHFGDGTRLSIL.